These 31 T cell receptor beta chains came from one sample sequenced in a study of cytomegalovirus exposure and HLA in healthy donors. PCR employed 60 Vbeta and 13 Jbeta primers. TCRdb's copy holds only in-frame clones and misses some; the assay was immunoSEQ multiplex PCR. The table shows under 130,000 clones, with around 75% occurring only once. Sequenced: PBMCs. The receptors were gathered from a man younger than 45 in good health and CMV-seronegative.

The rearrangement joins TRBV15 to TRBJ2-7, with D possibly TRBD1 on 5 matching bases. V gave up 5 bases and J gave up 6 bases, with 20 bases separating them. Germline V gene sequence: CDR1 LNHNV, CDR2 YYDKDF (reference sequence). The CDR3 loop spans 15 amino acids. CDR3 loop: CATSGDTGHLPEQYF. In DNA, the CDR3 is TGTGCCACCAGCGGTGATACTGGACACCTCCCCGAGCAGTACTTC.

The V call is TRBV5-4, the J call TRBJ2-1; 10 nucleotides line up with TRBD1. Trimming at V came to 0 bases and at J to 3 bases, leaving 3 bases not matched to a gene. This CDR3 is 16 amino acids long. The germline V gene encodes CDR1 SGHNT and CDR2 YYREEE (reference sequence). CDR3 nucleotides: TGTGCCAGCAGCTTGGGGTGGACAGGGGGCTACAATGAGCAGTTCTTC. This gives the protein CASSLGWTGGYNEQFF. Filled out from reference TRBV5-4 and TRBJ2-1, the complete variable domain reads ETGVTQSPTHLIKTRGQQVTLRCSSQSGHNTVSWYQQALGQGPQFIFQYYREEENGRGNFPPRFSGLQFPNYSSELNVNALELDDSALYLCASSLGWTGGYNEQFFGPGTRLTVL.

This clone was counted a single time. The genes are TRBV11-3 and TRBJ2-5, with 7 bases lining up with TRBD1. The CDR3 contains 14 residues. J lost 1 base, V lost 5 bases, and 4 bases had no gene match. Germline CDR1 reads SGHNT; CDR2 reads YENEEA. The DNA for the CDR3 is TGTGCCAGCAGCATAGGGACAGCCCAAGAGACCCAGTACTTC. It is translated as CASSIGTAQETQYF.

This chain links TRBV18 with TRBJ1-1; D may be TRBD1 (6 bases). Between the trimmed V and J ends, which lost 2 bases and 0 bases, there was a span of 13 bases. Germline V gene lookup returns CDR1 KGHSH and CDR2 LQKENI. The CDR3 spans 16 residues. CDR3 residues: CASSPSAGQLNTEAFF. CDR3 coding DNA: TGTGCCAGCTCACCATCTGCCGGACAGTTGAACACTGAAGCTTTCTTT.

The chain combines TRBV5-1 with TRBJ2-7; tentatively, D is TRBD2 (7 bases). Trimming pared 4 bases from V and 2 bases from J, leaving 16 bases between. CDR3 length: 15 amino acids. Germline values: CDR1 SGHRS, CDR2 YFSETQ. The CDR3 protein is CASSPGGAVTYEQYF. As DNA, the CDR3 is TGCGCCAGCAGCCCTGGGGGGGCGGTTACCTACGAGCAGTACTTC.

The V gene is TRBV6-1, the J gene TRBJ2-2, with D possibly TRBD1 on 6 matching bases. The V end was cut by 8 bases, the J end by 4 bases, with 14 bases between. CDR3 length: 14 residues. CDR1 is MNHNS and CDR2 is SASEGT in the germline V gene. The CDR3 coding sequence is TGTGCCAGCTCCCAGGGGCGCGGCACCGGGGAGCTGTTTTTT. Translation gives CASSQGRGTGELFF.

The chain links TRBV19 to TRBJ2-5, with 7 bases identical to TRBD2. The junction had 7 bases not matched to a gene; V was cut back by 6 bases and J by 3 bases. Germline CDR1 reads LNHDA; CDR2 reads SQIVND (reference sequence). The CDR3 sequence is 14 residues long. The CDR3: CASRGLADKETQYF. In DNA, the CDR3 is TGTGCCAGTAGAGGGCTAGCGGATAAAGAGACCCAGTACTTC.

The gene calls are TRBV4-1 and TRBJ1-2; 8 bases line up with TRBD1. This CDR3 is built from 18 residues. V was pared by 0 bases and J by 5 bases, with 14 bases of the junction left unmatched. Per germline, CDR1 MGHRA and CDR2 YSYEKL. The CDR3 sequence is CASSQDPDRVGVWYGYTF. The CDR3 nucleotides read TGCGCCAGCAGCCAAGATCCGGACAGGGTAGGAGTTTGGTATGGCTACACCTTC.

The count of this clone is one. The chain joins TRBV4-2 to TRBJ2-3; 9 bases are shared with TRBD2. Germline CDR1 LGHNA, CDR2 YNFKEQ. V was clipped by 0 bases and J by 5 bases; unmatched bases: 6. The CDR3 consists of 16 residues. The CDR3 sequence: CASSQDIAGERDTQYF. The CDR3 DNA follows: TGTGCCAGCAGCCAAGATATAGCGGGAGAGAGAGATACGCAGTATTTT.

V and J are TRBV7-2 and TRBJ2-6; D not resolved. The CDR3 is 15 residues long. Deletions cut 5 bases from V and 0 bases from J, with 8 bases between. Germline CDR1 is SGHTA and CDR2 is FQGNSA. The CDR3 DNA reads TGTGCCAGCAGCCCCATGAGCTCTGGGGCCAACGTCCTGACTTTC. Its protein is CASSPMSSGANVLTF.

The chain recombines TRBV9 with TRBJ1-1, with TRBD1 matching 9 bases. Germline CDR1 is SGDLS and CDR2 is YYNGEE. V lost 4 bases, J lost 4 bases, and 8 bases stayed unmatched. The CDR3 runs 15 residues. CDR3: CASSTRDRAITEAFF. CDR3 bases: TGTGCCAGCAGCACCCGGGACAGGGCAATCACTGAAGCTTTCTTT.

The chain employs TRBV18 and TRBJ2-5; 15 bases align to TRBD2. Germline-derived CDR1 and CDR2 are KGHSH and LQKENI. The CDR3 runs to 17 residues. Unmatched junction bases numbered 5, after V lost 3 bases and J lost 3 bases. The CDR3 region is CASSPIGLAGGKETQYF. The CDR3 DNA sequence: TGTGCCAGCTCACCGATCGGACTAGCGGGAGGGAAAGAGACCCAGTACTTC.

The chain employs TRBV29-1 and TRBJ2-1; perhaps TRBD2 as D (5 bases). V lost 4 bases and J 9 bases, leaving 13 bases between the germline ends. CDR1 and CDR2 from the germline V gene are SQVTM and ANQGSEA. The CDR3 runs to 12 residues. CDR3 DNA: TGCAGCGTTGGAGGGCAGGTCCTTGAGCAGTTCTTC. It specifies CSVGGQVLEQFF.

This clone was seen a handful of times. This chain joins TRBV2 and TRBJ1-1, with D possibly TRBD1 on 5 matching bases. Germline V gene lookup returns CDR1 SNHLY and CDR2 FYNNEI. Trimming shortened V by 8 bases and J by 0 bases, and 16 bases separated the two germline ends. CDR3 length: 15 amino acids. CDR3 amino acids: CASVSTARMNTEAFF. For the CDR3, the DNA is TGTGCCAGCGTATCGACAGCGCGTATGAACACTGAAGCTTTCTTT.

V usage is TRBV4-2 and J usage is TRBJ1-5; D is unresolved. V was shortened by 0 bases and J by 3 bases, with 12 bases between the two germline ends. The CDR3 totals 16 residues. Germline V CDR1 and CDR2: LGHNA, YNFKEQ. CDR3 loop: CASSQDLVLLNQPQHF. DNA for the CDR3: TGTGCCAGCAGCCAAGATCTAGTCCTGCTCAATCAGCCCCAGCATTTT.

This clone was detected a few times. This chain connects TRBV7-9 to TRBJ1-2, with 7 bases aligning to TRBD1. Germline trimming cut 5 bases from V and 8 bases from J; bases unmatched to any gene: 8. The CDR3 totals 13 residues. Germline V gene data show CDR1 as SEHNR and CDR2 as FQNEAQ (reference sequence). This CDR3 reads CASSPGQLEGYTF. The CDR3 DNA reads TGTGCCAGCAGCCCGGGACAGCTGGAGGGCTACACCTTC.

The chain uses TRBV4-1 and TRBJ2-2; 12 positions agree with TRBD1. With V trimmed by 0 bases and J by 8 bases, 13 bases remained unmatched. Per germline, CDR1 MGHRA and CDR2 YSYEKL. The CDR3 runs 19 residues. The CDR3 spells CASSQDNFGTGGLVGELFF. CDR3 coding DNA: TGCGCCAGCAGCCAAGATAATTTTGGGACAGGGGGCTTAGTAGGGGAGCTGTTTTTT.

The chain employs TRBV5-4 and TRBJ1-2; D is unclear. V lost 4 bases to trimming and J lost 7 bases, with 14 bases between them. The CDR3 loop spans 13 amino acids. Germline-derived CDR1 and CDR2 are SGHNT and YYREEE (reference sequence). The CDR3 region is CASSTPQAFGYTF. In DNA, the CDR3 is TGTGCCAGCAGCACACCCCAGGCTTTTGGCTACACCTTC.

This sequence joins TRBV28 and TRBJ2-7, with D tentatively TRBD2 (7 bases). The CDR3 has 14 residues. Germline loops: CDR1 MDHEN, CDR2 SYDVKM. The germline V and J ends were trimmed by 8 bases and 7 bases, with 21 bases remaining between them. This CDR3 reads CASPGGAGRGEQYF. DNA for the CDR3: TGTGCCAGCCCCGGGGGCGCGGGGAGGGGGGAGCAGTACTTC.

The chain carries TRBV19 and TRBJ1-1, with a weak D call TRBD1 (5 bases). This CDR3 contains 13 residues. V was cut by 4 bases and J by 1 base, with 7 bases left in between. Looked up from germline, CDR1 is LNHDA and CDR2 is SQIVND (reference sequence). The CDR3: CASSSTGNTEAFF. The CDR3 nucleotides are TGTGCCAGTAGTAGTACAGGGAACACTGAAGCTTTCTTT.

This clone is labeled medium-sized. The V and J genes are TRBV15 and TRBJ2-1, with 8 bases lining up with TRBD1. CDR3 length: 15 amino acids. Germline trimming cut 3 bases from V and 5 bases from J; bases unmatched to any gene: 6. From germline, CDR1 is LNHNV and CDR2 YYDKDF (reference sequence). The CDR3 sequence: CATSSPPRGHNEQFF. CDR3 coding DNA: TGTGCCACCAGCAGCCCACCCAGGGGGCACAATGAGCAGTTCTTC.

The rearrangement uses TRBV15 and TRBJ2-7, with D possibly being TRBD2 (5 bases). The germline V gene has CDR1 LNHNV and CDR2 YYDKDF (reference sequence). Between the trimmed V and J ends, which lost 1 base and 4 bases, there was a span of 8 bases. The CDR3 sequence is 13 residues long. This chain's CDR3 is CATSRVRGYEQYF. As DNA, the CDR3 is TGTGCCACCAGCAGAGTCCGGGGTTACGAGCAGTACTTC. Complete variable domain (other parts from reference TRBV15 and TRBJ2-7): DAMVIQNPRYQVTQFGKPVTLSCSQTLNHNVMYWYQQKSSQAPKLLFHYYDKDFNNEADTPDNFQSRRPNTSFCFLDIRSPGLGDTAMYLCATSRVRGYEQYFGPGTRLTVT.

This clone was recorded a few times. V gene TRBV4-2 combines with J gene TRBJ2-1; D unresolved. Deletions cut 0 bases from V and 2 bases from J, with 5 bases between. This CDR3 comprises 14 residues. From germline, CDR1 is LGHNA and CDR2 YNFKEQ. DNA for the CDR3: TGTGCCAGCAGCCAAGATGGCACCTACAATGAGCAGTTCTTC. This translates into CASSQDGTYNEQFF.

This chain uses TRBV6-5 with TRBJ1-1, with D hard to call. The germline V and J ends were trimmed by 9 bases and 7 bases, with 12 bases remaining between them. The CDR3 consists of 11 residues. CDR1 MNHEY and CDR2 SVGAGI come from the germline V gene. CDR3 DNA: TGTGCCAGTCCAGCGGAAAATGAAGCTTTCTTT. Amino acid sequence: CASPAENEAFF.

The chain carries TRBV28 and TRBJ2-1; the match to TRBD2 covers 7 bases. The CDR3 is 16 residues long. The germline V gene encodes CDR1 MDHEN and CDR2 SYDVKM. V shed 5 bases and J 7 bases; nucleotides not matched to a gene: 14. The CDR3 DNA sequence: TGTGCCAGCAGTCCGCCCTGGGCGGGAGATCGTAATGAGCAGTTCTTC. As protein: CASSPPWAGDRNEQFF.

The J gene is TRBJ1-6, the V gene TRBV19; D unresolved. CDR1 and CDR2 (germline): LNHDA, SQIVND (reference sequence). The length of the CDR3 is 16 residues. Trimming cost V 5 bases and J 5 bases, with 16 bases left between them. The DNA for the CDR3 is TGTGCCAGTAGTCCCCCGGTGGCCACTAATAATTCACCCCTCCACTTT. This sequence encodes CASSPPVATNNSPLHF.

CDR3 sequence (DNA): TGTGCCTTCCAGACAGGGACGAATGAAAAACTGTTTTTT. Amino acid sequence: CAFQTGTNEKLFF. V is TRBV30 and J is TRBJ1-4; TRBD1 aligns across 7 bases. CDR3 length: 13 residues. CDR1 and CDR2 (germline): GTSNPN, SVGIG (reference sequence). J was trimmed by 5 bases and V by 7 bases; bases with no gene match: 7.

CDR3 nucleotides: TGTGCCAGCAGCTTAGGTCTGAGCTCCTACAATGAGCAGTTCTTC. This gives the protein CASSLGLSSYNEQFF. The chain employs TRBV7-2 and TRBJ2-1; D gene ambiguous. The V end was cut by 1 base, the J end by 0 bases, with 7 bases between. This CDR3 is built from 15 residues. The germline V gene encodes CDR1 SGHTA and CDR2 FQGNSA.

V gene TRBV28 combines with J gene TRBJ1-2; 8 nucleotides align to TRBD1. The CDR3 contains 14 residues. The germline CDR1 and CDR2 sequences are MDHEN and SYDVKM. V lost 10 bases to trimming and J lost 4 bases; unmatched junction nucleotides: 11. As DNA, the CDR3 is TGTGCCACAAAAATTACAGGGGGTGGCTATGGCTACACCTTC. As protein: CATKITGGGYGYTF.

DNA of the CDR3: TGTGCCAGCAGCTCGACTAGCGGGGCGATGGAGACCCAGTACTTC. Its translation is CASSSTSGAMETQYF. V usage is TRBV7-3 and J usage is TRBJ2-5, with 11 bases aligning to TRBD2. This CDR3 has 15 residues. Germline V gives CDR1 SGHTA, CDR2 FQGTGA. J was trimmed by 5 bases and V by 4 bases; bases with no gene match: 6.

The V and J genes are TRBV5-1 and TRBJ1-6, with TRBD1 matching 9 bases. The germline CDR1 and CDR2 sequences are SGHRS and YFSETQ. This CDR3 is built from 14 residues. The V gene end was trimmed by 0 bases and the J gene end by 10 bases; junction bases not matched to a gene: 2. Here the CDR3 DNA reads TGCGCCAGCAGCTTGGGACAGGGGGTCTCACCCCTCCACTTT. Translating gives CASSLGQGVSPLHF.